This record covers a single T cell receptor (beta chain). The assay was immunoSEQ multiplex PCR, and TCRdb's table has in-frame clones only and misses some. Seen here are 80,000 or so clones, around 80% observed once, and the top ten hold 27%. The data were taken from a study of T cell responses to AZD1222 COVID-19 vaccine. V lost 3 bases to trimming and J lost 7 bases; unmatched junction nucleotides: 10. This CDR3 is 16 amino acids long. Per germline, CDR1 LNHDA and CDR2 SQIVND (reference sequence). The gene calls are TRBV19 and TRBJ2-1; TRBD2 matches at 9 bases. Source: peripheral blood, taken 28 days after the second dose of the MenACWY control vaccine. This clonotype was sampled from an adult who received the MenACWY meningococcal vaccine as a control. The CDR3 DNA follows: TGTGCCAGTAGTATTAACCGCGGGGGGGTTGGGAATGAGCAGTTCTTC. Protein sequence: CASSINRGGVGNEQFF.